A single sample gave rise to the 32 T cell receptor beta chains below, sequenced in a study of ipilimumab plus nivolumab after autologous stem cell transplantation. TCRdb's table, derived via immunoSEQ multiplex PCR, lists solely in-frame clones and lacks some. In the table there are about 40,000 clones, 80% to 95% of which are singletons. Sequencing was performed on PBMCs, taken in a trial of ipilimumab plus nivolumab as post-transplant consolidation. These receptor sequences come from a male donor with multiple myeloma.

The CDR3 coding sequence is TGTGCCAGCAGCCTGGATGGGACAACCAATCAGCCCCAGCATTTT. This translates into CASSLDGTTNQPQHF. This chain connects TRBV5-8 to TRBJ1-5, with D perhaps matching TRBD1 (6 bases). The germline gives CDR1 SGHTS, CDR2 YDEGEE. CDR3 length: 15 residues. V was pared by 4 bases and J by 3 bases, with 14 bases between.

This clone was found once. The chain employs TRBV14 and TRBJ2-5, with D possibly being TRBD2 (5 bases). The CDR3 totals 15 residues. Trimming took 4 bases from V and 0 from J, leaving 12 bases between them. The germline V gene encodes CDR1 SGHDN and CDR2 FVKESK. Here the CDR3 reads CASSRRTGNQETQYF. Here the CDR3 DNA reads TGTGCCAGCAGCCGCAGAACGGGGAACCAAGAGACCCAGTACTTC.

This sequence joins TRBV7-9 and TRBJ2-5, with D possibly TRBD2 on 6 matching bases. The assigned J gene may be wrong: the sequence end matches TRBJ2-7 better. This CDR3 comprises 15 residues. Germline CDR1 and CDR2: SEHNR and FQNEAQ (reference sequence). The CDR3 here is CASSSSGIADYEQYF. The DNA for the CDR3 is TGTGCCAGCAGCTCATCCGGGATAGCGGACTACGAGCAGTACTTC.

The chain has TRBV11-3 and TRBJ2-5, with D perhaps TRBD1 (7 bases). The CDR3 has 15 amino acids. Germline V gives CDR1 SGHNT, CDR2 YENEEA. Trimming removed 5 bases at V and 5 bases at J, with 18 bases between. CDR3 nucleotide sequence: TGTGCCAGCAGCCGTGGACAGGCTGCGGGGGAGACCCAGTACTTC. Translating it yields CASSRGQAAGETQYF.

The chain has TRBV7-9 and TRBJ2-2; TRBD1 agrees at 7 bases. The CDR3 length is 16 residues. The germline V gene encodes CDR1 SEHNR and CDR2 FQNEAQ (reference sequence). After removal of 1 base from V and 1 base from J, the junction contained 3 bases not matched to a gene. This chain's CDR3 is CASSLGGTVNTGELFF. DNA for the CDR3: TGTGCCAGCAGCTTAGGTGGGACAGTGAACACCGGGGAGCTGTTTTTT.

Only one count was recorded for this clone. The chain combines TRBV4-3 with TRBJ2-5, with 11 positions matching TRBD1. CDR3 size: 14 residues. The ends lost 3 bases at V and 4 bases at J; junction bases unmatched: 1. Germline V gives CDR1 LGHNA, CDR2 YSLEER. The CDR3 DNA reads TGCGCCAGCAGCCAGGACAGGGGGCTAGAGACCCAGTACTTC. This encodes CASSQDRGLETQYF.

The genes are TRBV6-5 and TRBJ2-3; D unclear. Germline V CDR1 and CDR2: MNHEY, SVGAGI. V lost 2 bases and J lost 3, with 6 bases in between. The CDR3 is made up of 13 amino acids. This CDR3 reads CASSYRLTDTQYF. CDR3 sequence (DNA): TGTGCCAGCAGTTACCGTTTGACAGATACGCAGTATTTT.

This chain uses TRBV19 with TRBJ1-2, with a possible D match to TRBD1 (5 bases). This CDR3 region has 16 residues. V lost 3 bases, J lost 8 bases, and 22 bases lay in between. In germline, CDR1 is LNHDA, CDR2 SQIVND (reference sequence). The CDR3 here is CASSMTGSGSGRGYTF. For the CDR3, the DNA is TGTGCCAGTAGTATGACTGGTTCGGGGTCGGGGCGCGGCTACACCTTC.

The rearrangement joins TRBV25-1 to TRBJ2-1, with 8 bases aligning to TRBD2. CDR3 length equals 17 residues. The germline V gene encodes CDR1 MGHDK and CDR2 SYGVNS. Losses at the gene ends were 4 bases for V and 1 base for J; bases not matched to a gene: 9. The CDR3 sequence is CASSGLAGLSSYNEQFF. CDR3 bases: TGTGCCAGCAGTGGGCTAGCGGGCCTTTCTTCCTACAATGAGCAGTTCTTC.

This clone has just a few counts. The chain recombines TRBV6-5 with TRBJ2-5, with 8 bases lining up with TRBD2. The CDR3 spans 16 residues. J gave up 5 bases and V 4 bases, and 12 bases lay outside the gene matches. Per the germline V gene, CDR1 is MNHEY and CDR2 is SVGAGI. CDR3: CASSSPAGEGQETQYF. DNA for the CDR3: TGTGCCAGCAGTTCCCCAGCGGGAGAGGGTCAGGAGACCCAGTACTTC.

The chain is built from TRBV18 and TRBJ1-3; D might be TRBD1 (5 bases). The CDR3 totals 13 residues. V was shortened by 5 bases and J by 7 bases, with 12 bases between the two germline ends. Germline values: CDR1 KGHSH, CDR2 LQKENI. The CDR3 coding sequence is TGTGCCAGCTCATCCGGGACTAGGAACACCATATATTTT. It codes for CASSSGTRNTIYF.

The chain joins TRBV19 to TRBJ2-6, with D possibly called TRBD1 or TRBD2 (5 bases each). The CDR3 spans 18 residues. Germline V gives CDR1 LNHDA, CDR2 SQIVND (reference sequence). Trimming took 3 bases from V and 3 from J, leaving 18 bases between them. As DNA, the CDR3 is TGTGCCAGTAGTATTCGGCCGGGGCTAGGATTTGGGGCCAACGTCCTGACTTTC. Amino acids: CASSIRPGLGFGANVLTF.

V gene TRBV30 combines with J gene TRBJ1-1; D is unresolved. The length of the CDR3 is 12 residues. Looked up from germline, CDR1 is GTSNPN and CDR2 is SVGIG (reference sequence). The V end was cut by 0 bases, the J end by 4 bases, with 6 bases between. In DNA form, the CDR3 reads TGTGCCTGGAGTGTCCGGCCCACTGAAGCTTTCTTT. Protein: CAWSVRPTEAFF.

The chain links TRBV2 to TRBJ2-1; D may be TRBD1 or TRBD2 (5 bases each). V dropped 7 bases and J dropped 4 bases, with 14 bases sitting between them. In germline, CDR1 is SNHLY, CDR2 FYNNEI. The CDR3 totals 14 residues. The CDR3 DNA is TGTGCCAGCACGTACGGGACCCTATACAATGAGCAGTTCTTC. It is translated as CASTYGTLYNEQFF.

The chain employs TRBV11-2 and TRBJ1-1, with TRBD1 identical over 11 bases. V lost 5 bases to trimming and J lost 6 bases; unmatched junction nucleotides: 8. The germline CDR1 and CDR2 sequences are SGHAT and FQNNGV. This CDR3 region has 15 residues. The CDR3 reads CASSGWTGGPSEAFF. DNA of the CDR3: TGTGCCAGCAGCGGATGGACAGGGGGCCCCTCTGAAGCTTTCTTT.

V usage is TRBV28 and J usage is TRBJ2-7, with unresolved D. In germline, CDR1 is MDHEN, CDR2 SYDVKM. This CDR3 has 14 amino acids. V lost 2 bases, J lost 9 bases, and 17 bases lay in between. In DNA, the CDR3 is TGTGCCAGCAGTTTAAGAATCCCCGGTAAGGTGCAGTACTTC. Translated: CASSLRIPGKVQYF.

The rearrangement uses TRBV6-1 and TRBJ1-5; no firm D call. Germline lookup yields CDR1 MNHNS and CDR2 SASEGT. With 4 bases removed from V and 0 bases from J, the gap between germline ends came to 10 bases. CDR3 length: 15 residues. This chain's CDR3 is CASSANSLSNQPQHF. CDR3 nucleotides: TGTGCCAGCAGTGCGAACAGCCTTAGCAATCAGCCCCAGCATTTT.

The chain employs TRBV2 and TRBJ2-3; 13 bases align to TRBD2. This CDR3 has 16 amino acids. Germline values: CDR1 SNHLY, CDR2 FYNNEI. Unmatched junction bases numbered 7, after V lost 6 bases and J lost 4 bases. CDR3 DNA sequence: TGTGCCAGCAGCCTTAGGACTAGCGGGAGTGCAGATACGCAGTATTTT. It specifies CASSLRTSGSADTQYF.

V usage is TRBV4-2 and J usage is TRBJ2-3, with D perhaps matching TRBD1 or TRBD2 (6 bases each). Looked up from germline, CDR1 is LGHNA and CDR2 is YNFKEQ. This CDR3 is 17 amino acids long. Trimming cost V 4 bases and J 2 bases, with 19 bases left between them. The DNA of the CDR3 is TGTGCCAGCAGCCTCGGGGGCCTGAGGTATGTCACAGATACGCAGTATTTT. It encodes CASSLGGLRYVTDTQYF.

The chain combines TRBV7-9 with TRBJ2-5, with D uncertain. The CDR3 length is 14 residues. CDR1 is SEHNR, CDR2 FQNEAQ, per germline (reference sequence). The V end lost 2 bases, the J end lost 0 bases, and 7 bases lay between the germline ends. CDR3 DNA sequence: TGTGCCAGCAGCTTACTGCGGAACCAAGAGACCCAGTACTTC. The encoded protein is CASSLLRNQETQYF.

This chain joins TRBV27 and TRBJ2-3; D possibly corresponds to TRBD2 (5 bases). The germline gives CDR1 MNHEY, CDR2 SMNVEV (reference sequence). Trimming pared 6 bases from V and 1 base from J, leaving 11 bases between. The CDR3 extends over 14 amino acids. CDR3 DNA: TGTGCCAGCAGGCCCAGCGGTCGCACAGATACGCAGTATTTT. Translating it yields CASRPSGRTDTQYF.

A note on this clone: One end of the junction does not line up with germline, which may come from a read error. In nucleotides, the CDR3 is TGTGCTAGCAGCTTAAAAGGGAACACCGGGGAGCTGTTTTTT. Amino acid sequence: CASSLKGNTGELFF. This rearrangement joins TRBV7-7 to TRBJ2-2; unclear D gene. CDR1 is SSHAT, CDR2 FNYEAQ, per germline (reference sequence). This CDR3 has 14 residues.

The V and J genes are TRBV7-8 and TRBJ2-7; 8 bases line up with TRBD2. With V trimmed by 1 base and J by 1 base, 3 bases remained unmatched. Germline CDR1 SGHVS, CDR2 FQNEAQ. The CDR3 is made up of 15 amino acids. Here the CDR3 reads CASSLDTGGSYEQYF. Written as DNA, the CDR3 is TGTGCCAGCAGCTTAGACACGGGAGGGTCCTACGAGCAGTACTTC.

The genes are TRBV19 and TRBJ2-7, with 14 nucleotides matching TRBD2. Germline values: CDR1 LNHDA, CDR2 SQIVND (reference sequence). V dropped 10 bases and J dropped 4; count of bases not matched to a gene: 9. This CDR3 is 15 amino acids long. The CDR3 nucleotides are TGTGCCACTGGGACTAGCGGGAGACCGGGTTACGAGCAGTACTTC. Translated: CATGTSGRPGYEQYF.

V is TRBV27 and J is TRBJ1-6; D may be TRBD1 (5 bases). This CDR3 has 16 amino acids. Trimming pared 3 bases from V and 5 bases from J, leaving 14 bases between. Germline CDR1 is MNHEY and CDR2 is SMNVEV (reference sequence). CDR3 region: CASSFGGGYHNSPLHF. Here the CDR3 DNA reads TGTGCCAGCAGTTTTGGTGGGGGGTACCATAATTCACCCCTCCACTTT.

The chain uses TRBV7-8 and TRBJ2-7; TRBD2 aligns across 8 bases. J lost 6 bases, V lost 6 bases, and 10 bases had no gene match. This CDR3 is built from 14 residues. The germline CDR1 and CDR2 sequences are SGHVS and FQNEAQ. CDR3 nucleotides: TGTGCCAGCAGAGACGGGACTAGGTTCCGCGAGCAGTACTTC. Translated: CASRDGTRFREQYF.

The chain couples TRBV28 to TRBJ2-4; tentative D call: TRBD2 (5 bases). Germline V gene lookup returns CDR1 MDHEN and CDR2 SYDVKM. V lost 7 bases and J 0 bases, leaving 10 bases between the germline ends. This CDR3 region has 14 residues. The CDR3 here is CASMTGLAKNIQYF. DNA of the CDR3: TGTGCCAGCATGACGGGGTTAGCCAAAAACATTCAGTACTTC.

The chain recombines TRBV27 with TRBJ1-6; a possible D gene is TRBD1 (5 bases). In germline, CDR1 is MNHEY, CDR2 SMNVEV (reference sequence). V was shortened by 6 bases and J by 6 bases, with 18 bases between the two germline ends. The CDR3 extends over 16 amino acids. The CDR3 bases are TGTGCCAGCAGGGGCTCGGGGGTTTGGCGTAATTCACCCCTCCACTTT. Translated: CASRGSGVWRNSPLHF.

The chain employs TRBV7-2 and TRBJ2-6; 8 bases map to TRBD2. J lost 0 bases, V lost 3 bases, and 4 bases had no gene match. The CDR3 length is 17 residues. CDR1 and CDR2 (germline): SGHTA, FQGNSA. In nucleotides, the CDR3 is TGTGCCAGCAGCTTTAGCGGGGCAAGCTCTGGGGCCAACGTCCTGACTTTC. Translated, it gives CASSFSGASSGANVLTF.

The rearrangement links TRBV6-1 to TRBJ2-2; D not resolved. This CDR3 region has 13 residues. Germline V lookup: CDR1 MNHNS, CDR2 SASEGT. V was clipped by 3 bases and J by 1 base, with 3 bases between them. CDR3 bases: TGTGCCAGCAGTGATGGGAACACCGGGGAGCTGTTTTTT. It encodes CASSDGNTGELFF.

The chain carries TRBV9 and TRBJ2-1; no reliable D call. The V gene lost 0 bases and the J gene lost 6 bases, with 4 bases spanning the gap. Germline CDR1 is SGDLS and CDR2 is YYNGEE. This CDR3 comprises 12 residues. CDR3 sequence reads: CASSVAVNEQFF. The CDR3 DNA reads TGTGCCAGCAGCGTAGCGGTCAATGAGCAGTTCTTC.

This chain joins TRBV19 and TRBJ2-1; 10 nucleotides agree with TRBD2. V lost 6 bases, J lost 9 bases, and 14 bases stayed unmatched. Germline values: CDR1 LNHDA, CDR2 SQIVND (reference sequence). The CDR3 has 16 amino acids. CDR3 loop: CASRRTSGPVDLEQFF. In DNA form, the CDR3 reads TGTGCCAGTAGGAGGACTAGCGGCCCGGTGGATCTTGAGCAGTTCTTC.